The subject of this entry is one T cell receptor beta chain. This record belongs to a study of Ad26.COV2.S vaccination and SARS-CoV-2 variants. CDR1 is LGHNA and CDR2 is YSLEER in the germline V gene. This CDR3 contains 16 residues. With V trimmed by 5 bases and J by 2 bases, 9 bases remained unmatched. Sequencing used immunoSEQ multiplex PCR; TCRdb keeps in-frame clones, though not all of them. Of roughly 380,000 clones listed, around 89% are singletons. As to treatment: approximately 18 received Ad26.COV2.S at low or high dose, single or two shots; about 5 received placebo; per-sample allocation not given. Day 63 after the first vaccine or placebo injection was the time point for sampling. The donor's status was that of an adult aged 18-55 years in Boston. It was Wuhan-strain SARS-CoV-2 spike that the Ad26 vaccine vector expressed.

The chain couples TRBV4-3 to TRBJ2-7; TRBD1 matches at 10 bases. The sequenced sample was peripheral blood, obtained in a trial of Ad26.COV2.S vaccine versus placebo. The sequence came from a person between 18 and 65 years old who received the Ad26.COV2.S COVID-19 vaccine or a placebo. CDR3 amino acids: CASSYLAGQGTYEQYF. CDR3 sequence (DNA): TGCGCCAGCAGCTACCTCGCGGGACAGGGGACCTACGAGCAGTACTTC.